One sample yielded the 18 T cell receptor beta chains listed below, sequenced in a study of blood T cells in healthy people across ages. A second PCR of 7 to 11 cycles used a sample-barcoded 5' primer and a J-beta primer mix. TCRdb processed the 5' RACE reads anew with MiXCR; each CDR3 protein has one entry. The sample carries hundreds of thousands of distinct CDR3 sequences, around 40% recorded once. The sequenced material came from blood. The receptors shown here come from a woman aged 55-70 years in good health.

This clonotype has more than one count but fewer than ten. This sequence joins TRBV4-2 and TRBJ2-5; 7 positions match TRBD2. The J call is in doubt because the DNA end fits TRBJ2-7 better. The CDR3 runs to 13 residues. Germline CDR1 and CDR2: LGHNA and YNFKEQ. In DNA form, the CDR3 reads TGTGCCAGCAGCCAAGGGCTAGCGGACGAGCAGTACTTC. It yields the protein CASSQGLADEQYF.

This clonotype turned up a few times. This chain links TRBV7-2 with TRBJ2-1, with no clear D. The V end was cut by 0 bases, the J end by 8 bases, with 8 bases between. Germline V CDR1 and CDR2: SGHTA, FQGNSA. The CDR3 loop spans 13 amino acids. CDR3 region: CASSLALTDEQFF. The CDR3 nucleotides read TGTGCCAGCAGCTTAGCATTGACGGATGAGCAGTTCTTC.

The table lists this clonotype with many counts. The chain joins TRBV3-1 to TRBJ1-1, with 8 bases aligning to TRBD1. J gave up 4 bases and V 4 bases, and 5 bases lay outside the gene matches. The CDR3 has 14 amino acids. Germline CDR1 reads LGHDT; CDR2 reads YNNKEL (reference sequence). The CDR3 DNA reads TGTGCCAGCAGCCCTGGACAGGGCTCCACTGAAGCTTTCTTT. Protein: CASSPGQGSTEAFF. The full variable domain, in which reference TRBV3-1 and TRBJ1-1 provide the parts outside the CDR3, is DTAVSQTPKYLVTQMGNDKSIKCEQNLGHDTMYWYKQDSKKFLKIMFSYNNKELIINETVPNRFSPKSPDKAHLNLHINSLELGDSAVYFCASSPGQGSTEAFFGQGTRLTVV.

The V and J genes are TRBV3-1 and TRBJ2-7, with D unclear. The germline V gene encodes CDR1 LGHDT and CDR2 YNNKEL (reference sequence). The CDR3 runs 10 residues. The V gene lost 2 bases and the J gene lost 4 bases, with 0 bases spanning the gap. The CDR3 DNA sequence: TGTGCCAGCAGCCAATACGAGCAGTACTTC. Encoded protein: CASSQYEQYF.

The sample holds a few counts of this clonotype. V and J are TRBV4-3 and TRBJ2-7, with D tentatively TRBD1 (6 bases). V was cut by 0 bases and J by 4 bases, with 13 bases left in between. Per the germline V gene, CDR1 is LGHNA and CDR2 is YSLEER. The CDR3 extends over 15 amino acids. The CDR3 DNA sequence: TGCGCCAGCAGCCAAGAATACAGGGATGGGTACGAGCAGTACTTC. Its protein product is CASSQEYRDGYEQYF.

This chain connects TRBV12-3 or TRBV12-4 to TRBJ2-2; 10 bases are a match to TRBD2. The CDR3 is 16 amino acids. Trimming removed 1 base from V and 4 bases from J; junction bases left unmatched: 3. The CDR3 reads CASSLGTSGSTGELFF. CDR3 nucleotide sequence: TGTGCCAGCAGTTTAGGGACTAGCGGTTCCACCGGGGAGCTGTTTTTT.

This clonotype was found once. This chain connects TRBV18 to TRBJ2-3; TRBD2 agrees at 8 bases. The CDR3 length is 16 residues. CDR1 is KGHSH and CDR2 is LQKENI in the germline V gene. With V trimmed by 3 bases and J by 4 bases, 9 bases remained unmatched. Here the CDR3 DNA reads TGTGCCAGCTCACCTGGGAGTAGCGGGATTGCAGATACGCAGTATTTT. Translation: CASSPGSSGIADTQYF.

This rearrangement joins TRBV11-3 to TRBJ2-1; 9 bases agree with TRBD2. The V gene end was trimmed by 5 bases and the J gene end by 2 bases; junction bases not matched to a gene: 4. This CDR3 is 15 amino acids long. Germline CDR1 is SGHNT and CDR2 is YENEEA. The CDR3 loop reads CASSPKRGAYNEQFF. The CDR3 bases are TGTGCCAGCAGCCCTAAGCGGGGGGCCTACAATGAGCAGTTCTTC.

The chain employs TRBV20-1 and TRBJ2-3; no definite D call. The germline CDR1 and CDR2 sequences are DFQATT and SNEGSKA (reference sequence). There are 13 residues in the CDR3. The V end lost 5 bases, the J end lost 2 bases, and 11 bases lay between the germline ends. The CDR3 nucleotides are TGCAGTGCTGAACCCTACACCACAGATACGCAGTATTTT. It translates to CSAEPYTTDTQYF.

This clonotype has a handful of counts. The chain carries TRBV6-5 and TRBJ1-2, with D possibly matching TRBD1 (5 bases). The CDR3 has 16 residues. Germline V gene lookup returns CDR1 MNHEY and CDR2 SVGAGI. Trimming took off 0 bases at V and 1 base at J, with 12 bases between the two ends. Here the CDR3 reads CASSYSRGAVNYGYTF. The CDR3 nucleotides read TGTGCCAGCAGTTACTCTCGGGGCGCCGTTAACTATGGCTACACCTTC.

This chain joins TRBV15 and TRBJ2-1; perhaps TRBD1 as D (7 bases). V was pared by 0 bases and J by 10 bases, with 13 bases between. This CDR3 has 14 amino acids. Germline V lookup: CDR1 LNHNV, CDR2 YYDKDF (reference sequence). CDR3 sequence reads: CATSRDVAGQEQFF. CDR3 nucleotides: TGTGCCACCAGCAGAGATGTGGCGGGACAGGAGCAGTTCTTC. Looking up the rest from reference TRBV15 and TRBJ2-1 gives the full variable domain: DAMVIQNPRYQVTQFGKPVTLSCSQTLNHNVMYWYQQKSSQAPKLLFHYYDKDFNNEADTPDNFQSRRPNTSFCFLDIRSPGLGDTAMYLCATSRDVAGQEQFFGPGTRLTVL.

The rearrangement uses TRBV20-1 and TRBJ2-1; D perhaps matches TRBD2 (6 bases). The CDR3 covers 14 residues. Germline CDR1 is DFQATT and CDR2 is SNEGSKA (reference sequence). The V end lost 3 bases, the J end lost 12 bases, and 21 bases lay between the germline ends. Here the CDR3 reads CSASQTGVTGGQFF. The CDR3 DNA sequence: TGCAGTGCTAGCCAGACGGGAGTGACTGGGGGGCAGTTCTTC.

The CDR3: CASSLDQSGAFF. CDR3 sequence (DNA): TGTGCCAGCAGCTTAGACCAGTCCGGAGCTTTCTTT. The chain uses TRBV11-2 and TRBJ1-1; D gene unclear. The germline V gene has CDR1 SGHAT and CDR2 FQNNGV. V lost 0 bases and J lost 10, with 9 bases in between. The CDR3 runs 12 residues.

The chain uses TRBV20-1 and TRBJ2-3; 11 nucleotides match TRBD2. V shed 2 bases, J shed 2 bases, and the junction held 6 bases outside the gene matches. There are 16 residues in the CDR3. Looked up from germline, CDR1 is DFQATT and CDR2 is SNEGSKA (reference sequence). The CDR3 loop reads CSARPTSGEYTDTQYF. Written as DNA, the CDR3 is TGCAGTGCTAGACCGACTAGCGGGGAGTACACAGATACGCAGTATTTT.

This clonotype was picked up a small number of times. CDR3 nucleotides: TGTGCCAGCAGTGACGTGAGCTCCTACGAGCAGTACTTC. Residues: CASSDVSSYEQYF. The chain combines TRBV2 with TRBJ2-7; no reliable D call. Germline values: CDR1 SNHLY, CDR2 FYNNEI. The V and J ends lost 3 bases and 0 bases respectively, with 6 bases between them. This CDR3 has 13 amino acids.

V gene TRBV2 combines with J gene TRBJ2-5, with a tentative D call TRBD2 (5 bases). Trimming left V 8 bases short and J 6 bases short, with 16 bases between. This CDR3 contains 13 residues. Germline CDR1 and CDR2: SNHLY and FYNNEI. CDR3 sequence: CASGDEGSKTQYF. The CDR3 DNA is TGTGCCAGCGGCGATGAGGGATCAAAGACCCAGTACTTC. Complete variable domain (other parts from reference TRBV2 and TRBJ2-5): EPEVTQTPSHQVTQMGQEVILRCVPISNHLYFYWYRQILGQKVEFLVSFYNNEISEKSEIFDDQFSVERPDGSNFTLKIRSTKLEDSAMYFCASGDEGSKTQYFGPGTRLLVL.

This clonotype was detected only once. V usage is TRBV7-9 and J usage is TRBJ2-5; 8 nucleotides match TRBD2. J lost 5 bases, V lost 5 bases, and 10 bases had no gene match. CDR3 length equals 15 residues. CDR1 SEHNR and CDR2 FQNEAQ come from the germline V gene (reference sequence). CDR3 in amino acids: CASSRLTGGRETQYF. The CDR3, as DNA: TGTGCCAGCAGCAGGCTAACGGGAGGGCGGGAGACCCAGTACTTC.

Note on this clonotype: A much larger clone lies a single base off, so this may be a read error. The chain is built from TRBV4-2 and TRBJ2-7; D may be TRBD1 or TRBD2 (6 bases each). Trimming took 1 base from V and 7 from J, leaving 17 bases between them. The CDR3 loop spans 15 amino acids. From germline, CDR1 is LGHNA and CDR2 YNFKEQ. CDR3 DNA: TGTGCCAGCAGCCAAGCCGGGGGCCTCTCCAATGAGCAGTACTTC. Protein sequence: CASSQAGGLSNEQYF.